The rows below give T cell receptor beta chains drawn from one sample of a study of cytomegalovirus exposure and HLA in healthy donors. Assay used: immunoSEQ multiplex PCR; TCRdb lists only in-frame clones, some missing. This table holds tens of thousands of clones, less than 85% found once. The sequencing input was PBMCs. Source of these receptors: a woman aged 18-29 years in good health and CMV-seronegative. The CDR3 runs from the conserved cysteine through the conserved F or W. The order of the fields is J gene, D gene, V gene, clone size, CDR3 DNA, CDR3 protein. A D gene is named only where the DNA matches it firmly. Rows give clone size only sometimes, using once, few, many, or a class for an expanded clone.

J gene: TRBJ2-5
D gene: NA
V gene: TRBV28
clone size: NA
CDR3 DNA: TGTGCCAGCAGTCTAACAGGGACCGAGACCCAGTACTTC
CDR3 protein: CASSLTGTETQYF

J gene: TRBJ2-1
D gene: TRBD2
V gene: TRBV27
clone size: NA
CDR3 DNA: TGTGCCAGCAGTTTATCAGCTAGCGGGAGCTCTTGGTCGGTTGAGCAGTTCTTC
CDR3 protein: CASSLSASGSSWSVEQFF

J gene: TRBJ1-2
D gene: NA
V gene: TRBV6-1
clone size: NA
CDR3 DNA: TGTGCCAGCAGTGAAGCGCAAAGGAGGGTTCTGAATCCCTTC
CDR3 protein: CASSEAQRRVLNPF

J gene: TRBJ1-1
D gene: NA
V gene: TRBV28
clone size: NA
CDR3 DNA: TGTGCCAGCAACCCAATGGGGGGAACTGAAGCTTTCTTT
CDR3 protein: CASNPMGGTEAFF

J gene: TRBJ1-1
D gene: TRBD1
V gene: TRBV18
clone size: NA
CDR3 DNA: TGTGCCAGCTCACCGGAAGACAGGGGGCCCCTTGGGGCTTTCTTT
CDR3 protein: CASSPEDRGPLGAFF

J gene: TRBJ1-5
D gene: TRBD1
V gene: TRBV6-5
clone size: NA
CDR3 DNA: TGTGCCAGCAGGTCCGGGACAGGGGCCAGTCAGCCCCAGCATTTT
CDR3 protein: CASRSGTGASQPQHF

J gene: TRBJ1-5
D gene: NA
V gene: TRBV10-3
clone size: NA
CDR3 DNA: TGTGCCATCAGTGAGTCGGGGGGGCAGCCCCAGCATTTT
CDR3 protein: CAISESGGQPQHF

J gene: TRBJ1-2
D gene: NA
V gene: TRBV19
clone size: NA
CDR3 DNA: TGTGCCACGAGACTTCCCGGGGGGTATGGCTACACCTTC
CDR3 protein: CATRLPGGYGYTF

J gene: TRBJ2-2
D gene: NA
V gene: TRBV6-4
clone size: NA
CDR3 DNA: TGTGCCAGCAGTGACTCGAAGGAGACCGGGGAGCTGTTTTTT
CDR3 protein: CASSDSKETGELFF

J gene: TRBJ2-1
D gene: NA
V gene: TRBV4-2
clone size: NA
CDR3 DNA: TGTGCCAGCAGCCCCCCCGGCAATGAGCAGTTCTTC
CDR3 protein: CASSPPGNEQFF

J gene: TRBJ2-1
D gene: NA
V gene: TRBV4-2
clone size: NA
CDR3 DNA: TGTGCCAGCAGCCCCGGCGGGACGACGCAGTTCTTC
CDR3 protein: CASSPGGTTQFF

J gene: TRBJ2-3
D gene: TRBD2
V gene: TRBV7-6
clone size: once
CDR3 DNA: TGTGCCAGCAGCTTAGCCCCTAGCGGGAGGGCCAGGGATACGCAGTATTTT
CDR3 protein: CASSLAPSGRARDTQYF

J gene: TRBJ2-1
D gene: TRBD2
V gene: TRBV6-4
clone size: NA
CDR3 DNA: TGTGCCAGCAGAGCGACTAGCGGGAGCTCCAATGAGCAGTTCTTC
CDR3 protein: CASRATSGSSNEQFF

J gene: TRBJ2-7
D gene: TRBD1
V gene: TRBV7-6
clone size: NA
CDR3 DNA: TGTGCCAGCAGCCAGGGACAGGGGCCTTTCTACGAGCAGTACTTC
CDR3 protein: CASSQGQGPFYEQYF

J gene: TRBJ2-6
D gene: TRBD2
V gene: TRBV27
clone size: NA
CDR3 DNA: TGTGCCAGCAGTTTACAGACTAGCGGGAGGGCTGGGGCCAACGTCCTGACTTTC
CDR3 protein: CASSLQTSGRAGANVLTF

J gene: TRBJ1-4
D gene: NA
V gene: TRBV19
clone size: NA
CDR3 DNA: TGTGCCAGTGCCGCGGCTCACCTCAATGAAAAACTGTTTTTT
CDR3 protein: CASAAAHLNEKLFF

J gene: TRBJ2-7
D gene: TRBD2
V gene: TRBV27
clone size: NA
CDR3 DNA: TGTGCCAGCAGTTTATATCCGGGGGGCTACGAGCAGTACTTC
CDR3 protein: CASSLYPGGYEQYF

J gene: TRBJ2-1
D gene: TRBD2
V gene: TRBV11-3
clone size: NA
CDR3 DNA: TGTGCCAGCAGCTCAGGACTAGCGGCCAGGGGGGGTGAGCAGTTCTTC
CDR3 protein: CASSSGLAARGGEQFF

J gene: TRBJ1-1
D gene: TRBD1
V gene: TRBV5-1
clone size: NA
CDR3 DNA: TGCGCCAGCAGCGCCCAGACAGGGGGGGACACTGAAGCTTTCTTT
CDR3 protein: CASSAQTGGDTEAFF

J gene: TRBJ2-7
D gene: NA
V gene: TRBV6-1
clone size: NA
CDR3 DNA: TGTGCCAGCAGTGAAGACCCTGCGGGGGCTGACTACGAGCAGTACTTC
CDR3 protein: CASSEDPAGADYEQYF

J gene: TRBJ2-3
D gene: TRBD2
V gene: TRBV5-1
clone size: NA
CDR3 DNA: TGCGCCAGCAGCCGTAGCGGGACGGAAGGAGATACGCAGTATTTT
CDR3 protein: CASSRSGTEGDTQYF

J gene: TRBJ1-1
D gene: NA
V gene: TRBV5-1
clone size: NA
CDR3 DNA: TGCGCCAGCATCATGCGGAGGGGGGGAGAAACTGAAGCTTTCTTT
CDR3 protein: CASIMRRGGETEAFF

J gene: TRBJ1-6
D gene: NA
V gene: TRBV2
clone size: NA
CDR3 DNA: TGTGCCAGCATGGCCATTCCCCCTAATTCACCCCTCCACTTT
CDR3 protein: CASMAIPPNSPLHF

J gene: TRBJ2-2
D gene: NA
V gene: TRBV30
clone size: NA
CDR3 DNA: TGTGCCTGGAGTTCAGTGGGCTTCACCGGGGAGCTGTTTTTT
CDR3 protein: CAWSSVGFTGELFF

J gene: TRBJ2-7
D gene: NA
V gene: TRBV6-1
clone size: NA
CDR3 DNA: TGTGCCAGCAGTGAAGGGCCATACTACGAGCAGTACTTC
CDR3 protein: CASSEGPYYEQYF

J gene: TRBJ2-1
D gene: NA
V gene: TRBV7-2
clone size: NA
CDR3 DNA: TGTGCCAGCAGCTTAGCTCTCCTATCCTACAATGAGCAGTTCTTC
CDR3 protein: CASSLALLSYNEQFF

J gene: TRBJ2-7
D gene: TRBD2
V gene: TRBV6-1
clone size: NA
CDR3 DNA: TGTGCCAGCAGTGAAGCTTGGGCGGGGGGCAATTTGGACGAGCAGTACTTC
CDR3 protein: CASSEAWAGGNLDEQYF

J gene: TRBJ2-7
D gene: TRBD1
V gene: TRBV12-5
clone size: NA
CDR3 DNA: TGTGCTAGTTCCCTGGACAGGGCTCGGGAGCAGTACTTC
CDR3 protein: CASSLDRAREQYF

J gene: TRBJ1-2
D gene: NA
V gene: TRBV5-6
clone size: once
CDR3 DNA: TGTGCCAGCAGCTTGAGTGTACGGGGGATTGGCTATGGCTACACCTTC
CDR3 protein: CASSLSVRGIGYGYTF

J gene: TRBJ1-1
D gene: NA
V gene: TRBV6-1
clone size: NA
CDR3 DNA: TGTGCCAGCAGTGACACAGGGAGTGGGCCGAACACTGAAGCTTTCTTT
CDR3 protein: CASSDTGSGPNTEAFF

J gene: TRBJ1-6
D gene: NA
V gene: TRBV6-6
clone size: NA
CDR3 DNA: TGTGCCAGCAGTTACTCGGCAGGGAAAAATTCACCCCTCCACTTT
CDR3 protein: CASSYSAGKNSPLHF

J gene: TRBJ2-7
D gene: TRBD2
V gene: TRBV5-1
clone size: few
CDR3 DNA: TGCGCCAGCAGCTTGGAGGGACTAGCGAACGAGCAGTACTTC
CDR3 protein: CASSLEGLANEQYF

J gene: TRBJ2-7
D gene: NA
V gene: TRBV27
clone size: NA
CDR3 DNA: TGTGCCAGCAGTCCATACACACTCGGGGGTAGGTACGAGCAGTACTTC
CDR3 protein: CASSPYTLGGRYEQYF

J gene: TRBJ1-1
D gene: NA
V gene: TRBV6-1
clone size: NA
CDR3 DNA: TGTGCCAGCAGTAGGACCCTCGGGGGTCGGACTGAAGCTTTCTTT
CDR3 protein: CASSRTLGGRTEAFF

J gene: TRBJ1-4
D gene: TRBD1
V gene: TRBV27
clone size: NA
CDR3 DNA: TGTGCCAGCAGGACAGGGGCAGCTAATGAAAAACTGTTTTTT
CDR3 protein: CASRTGAANEKLFF

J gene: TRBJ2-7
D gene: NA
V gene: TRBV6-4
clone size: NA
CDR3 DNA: TGTGCCAGCAGTGACAGTACCAGCGGAAGCTCCGAGCAGTACTTC
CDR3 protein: CASSDSTSGSSEQYF

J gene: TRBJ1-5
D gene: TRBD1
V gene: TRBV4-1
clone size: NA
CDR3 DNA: TGCGCCAGCAGCCAAGTCACAGGGGGCTCGGGTCAGCCCCAGCATTTT
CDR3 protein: CASSQVTGGSGQPQHF

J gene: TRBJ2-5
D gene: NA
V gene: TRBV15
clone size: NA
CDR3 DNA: TGTGCCACCAGCAGAGGCGAAAACGGGGGAGAGACCCAGTACTTC
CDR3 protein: CATSRGENGGETQYF

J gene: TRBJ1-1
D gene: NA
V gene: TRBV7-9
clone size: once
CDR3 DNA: TGTGCCAGCAGCTCACCGGGACTAAGCAACACTGAAGCTTTCTTT
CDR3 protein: CASSSPGLSNTEAFF

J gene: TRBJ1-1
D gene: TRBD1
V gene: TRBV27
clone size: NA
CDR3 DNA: TGTGCCAGCAGTTGGGGACCGGGACAGGGGGCGCGGAACACTGAAGCTTTCTTT
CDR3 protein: CASSWGPGQGARNTEAFF

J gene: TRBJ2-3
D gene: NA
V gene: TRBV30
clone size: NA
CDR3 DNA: TGTGCCTGGACCGGGGCAGATACGCAGTATTTT
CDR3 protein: CAWTGADTQYF

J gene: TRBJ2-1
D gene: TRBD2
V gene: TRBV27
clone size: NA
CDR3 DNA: TGTGCCAGCAGTTCCCCGAGCGGGAGGGGTTACAATGAGCAGTTCTTC
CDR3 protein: CASSSPSGRGYNEQFF

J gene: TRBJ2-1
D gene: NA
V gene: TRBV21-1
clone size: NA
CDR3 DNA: TGTGCCAGCAGCAAACTTCGGGGTCCCGGCGATGAGCAGTTCTTC
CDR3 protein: CASSKLRGPGDEQFF

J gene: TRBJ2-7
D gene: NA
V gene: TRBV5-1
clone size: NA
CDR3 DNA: TGCGCCAGCAGCTTGGATCGGGAGCAATACGAGCAGTACTTC
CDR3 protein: CASSLDREQYEQYF

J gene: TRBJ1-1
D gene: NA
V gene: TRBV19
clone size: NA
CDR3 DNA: TGTGCCAGTAGCGACAGGCTGGGAGTCACTGAAGCTTTCTTT
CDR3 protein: CASSDRLGVTEAFF

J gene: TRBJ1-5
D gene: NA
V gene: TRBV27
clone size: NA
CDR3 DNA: TGTGCCAGCAGTTTTGAGGGTTTCCAGCCCCAGCATTTT
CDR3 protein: CASSFEGFQPQHF

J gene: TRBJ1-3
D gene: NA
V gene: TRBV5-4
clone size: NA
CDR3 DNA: TGTGCCAGCAGCTTGGCAAGGGGTAGCTCTGGAAACACCATATATTTT
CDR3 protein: CASSLARGSSGNTIYF

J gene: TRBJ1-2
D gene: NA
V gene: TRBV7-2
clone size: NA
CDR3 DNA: TGTGCCAGCAGCCAAAGGACAGTCTATGGCTACACCTTC
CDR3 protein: CASSQRTVYGYTF

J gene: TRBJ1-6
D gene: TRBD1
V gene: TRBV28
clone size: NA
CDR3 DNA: TGTGCCAGCAGTTTCAGCAGGGGACAGAGGAATTCACCCCTCCACTTT
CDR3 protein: CASSFSRGQRNSPLHF